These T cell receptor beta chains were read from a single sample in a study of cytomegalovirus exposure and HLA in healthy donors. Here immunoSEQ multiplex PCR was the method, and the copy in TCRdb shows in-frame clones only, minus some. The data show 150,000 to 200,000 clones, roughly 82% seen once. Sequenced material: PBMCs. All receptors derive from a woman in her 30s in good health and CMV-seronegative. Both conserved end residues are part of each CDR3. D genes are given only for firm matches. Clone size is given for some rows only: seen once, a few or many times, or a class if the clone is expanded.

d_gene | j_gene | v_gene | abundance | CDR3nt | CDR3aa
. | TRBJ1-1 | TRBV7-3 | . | TGTGCCAGCAGATACGGTAGAGACACTGAAGCTTTCTTT | CASRYGRDTEAFF
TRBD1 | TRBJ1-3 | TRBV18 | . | TGTGCCAGCTCGTTCGAAAGGGGGCTGGGAAACACCATATATTTT | CASSFERGLGNTIYF
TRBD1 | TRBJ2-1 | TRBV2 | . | TGTGCCAGCCGGGACAGGGGTCCCCTCAGCTCCTACAATGAGCAGTTCTTC | CASRDRGPLSSYNEQFF
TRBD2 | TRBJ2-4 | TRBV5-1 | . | TGCGCCAGCAGCTTGGGCCCCGGGGGGGAAAACATTCAGTACTTC | CASSLGPGGENIQYF
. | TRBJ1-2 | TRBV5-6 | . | TGTGCCAGCAGCTTGGGCGGATACTATGGCTACCCCTTC | CASSLGGYYGYPF
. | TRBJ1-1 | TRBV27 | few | TGTGCCAGCAGGACGCTGGTGGGGCCGGGTGCTTTCTTT | CASRTLVGPGAFF
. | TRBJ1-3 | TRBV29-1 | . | TGCAGCGTGGCCACAGGAAACACCATATATTTT | CSVATGNTIYF
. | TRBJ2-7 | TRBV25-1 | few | TGTGCCAGCAGTGAATCGTCGGGGAGCTCCTACGAGCAGTACTTC | CASSESSGSSYEQYF
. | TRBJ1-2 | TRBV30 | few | TGTGCCTGGACTCAGGAGGCTGCCGGCGGCTATGGCTACACCTTC | CAWTQEAAGGYGYTF
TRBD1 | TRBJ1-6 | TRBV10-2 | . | TGCGCCAGCAGTAATCCGGGACAGGTTAATTCACCCCTCCACTTT | CASSNPGQVNSPLHF
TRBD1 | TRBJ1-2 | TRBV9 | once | TGTGCCAGCAGCGTCGAAAATGCGGACAGGGAGCGAGGCTACACCTTC | CASSVENADRERGYTF
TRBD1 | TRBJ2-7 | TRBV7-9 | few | TGTGCCAGCAGCCGCAGGGGGACGGCAGTCTACGAGCAGTACTTC | CASSRRGTAVYEQYF
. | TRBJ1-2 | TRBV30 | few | TGTGCCTGGATCTCCTTCAGGGATCTCGGAGGCTACACCTTC | CAWISFRDLGGYTF
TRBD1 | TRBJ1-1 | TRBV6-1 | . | TGTGCCAGCAGTGAAGTAGGGGGCGTGGGCACTGAAGCTTTCTTT | CASSEVGGVGTEAFF
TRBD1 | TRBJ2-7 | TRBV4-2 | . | TGTGCCAGCAGCCAGCCGGGACAGGGGAGATACGAGCAGTACTTC | CASSQPGQGRYEQYF
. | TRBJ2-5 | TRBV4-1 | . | TGCGCCAGCAGCCAACAAAACCGGCAAGAGACCCAGTACTTC | CASSQQNRQETQYF
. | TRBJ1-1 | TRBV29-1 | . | TGCAGCGTTGAAGGGTTCCGGGGGAGTGACACTGAAGCTTTCTTT | CSVEGFRGSDTEAFF
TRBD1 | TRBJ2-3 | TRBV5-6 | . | TGTGCCAGCAGCTTCAAGACAGGGTACACAGATACGCAGTATTTT | CASSFKTGYTDTQYF
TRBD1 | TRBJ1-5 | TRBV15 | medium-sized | TGTGCCACAGAAGAGCAGGGGGGTCAGCCCCAGCATTTT | CATEEQGGQPQHF
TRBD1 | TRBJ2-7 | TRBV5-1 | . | TGCGCCAGCAGCGAAGGGACAGGGGAGTCCTACGAGCAGTACTTC | CASSEGTGESYEQYF
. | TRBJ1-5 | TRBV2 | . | TGTGCCAGCCTTGCCGGGAGCCATAGCAATCAGCCCCAGCATTTT | CASLAGSHSNQPQHF
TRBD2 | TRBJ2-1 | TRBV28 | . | TGTGCCAGCAGTTTGGGTGCCCGAGCGGGAAATAGAAACAATGAGCAGTTCTTC | CASSLGARAGNRNNEQFF
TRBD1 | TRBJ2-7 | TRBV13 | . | TGTGCCAGCAGCCCCGGGACAGGGATATACGAGCAGTACTTC | CASSPGTGIYEQYF
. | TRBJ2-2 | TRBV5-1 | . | TGCGCCAGCAGCTTGGTCACATACACCGGGGAGCTGTTTTTT | CASSLVTYTGELFF
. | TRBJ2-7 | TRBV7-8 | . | TGTGCCAGCAGCCAATTGGGGCAGGGGAACCCCTACGAGCAGTACTTC | CASSQLGQGNPYEQYF
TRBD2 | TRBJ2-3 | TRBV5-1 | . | TGCGCCAGCAGGGGACTAGCGGGTGAGGAAATAGGTACGCAGTATTTT | CASRGLAGEEIGTQYF
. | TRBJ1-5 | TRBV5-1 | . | TGCGCCAGCAGCTTGGCAGGGAAAAGCAATCAGCCCCAGCATTTT | CASSLAGKSNQPQHF
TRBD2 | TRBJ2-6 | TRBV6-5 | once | TGTGCCAGCAGTTGGGGGGGAGATGGGGCCAACGTCCTGACTTTC | CASSWGGDGANVLTF
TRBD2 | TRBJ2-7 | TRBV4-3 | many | TGCGCCAGCAGCCAACGTACCGGGACTAGCGGGGGGAACTACGAGCAGTACTTC | CASSQRTGTSGGNYEQYF
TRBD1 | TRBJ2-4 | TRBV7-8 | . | TGTGCCAGCAGCCAAGACAGGGGGAAAAACATTCAGTACTTC | CASSQDRGKNIQYF
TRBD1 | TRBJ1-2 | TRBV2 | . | TGTGCCCTAAACCGCCGGGACAGACGATATGGCTACACCTTC | CALNRRDRRYGYTF
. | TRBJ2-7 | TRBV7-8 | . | TGTGCCAGCAGCTCCTCGGGATCGACCTACGAGCAGTACTTC | CASSSSGSTYEQYF
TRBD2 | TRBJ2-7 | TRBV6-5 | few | TGTGCCAGCAGTTATTACCTAGCGGAGTCCTACGAGCAGTACTTC | CASSYYLAESYEQYF
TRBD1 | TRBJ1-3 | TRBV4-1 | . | TGCGCCAGCAGCCAGGACAGGGAAAACACCATATATTTT | CASSQDRENTIYF
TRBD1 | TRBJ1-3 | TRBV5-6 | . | TGTGCCAGCAGATATTGGACAGGCCGCTCTGGAAACACCATATATTTT | CASRYWTGRSGNTIYF
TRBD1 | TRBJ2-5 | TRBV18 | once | TGTGCCAGCTCGCCGGGACAGGGGTTGGAGACCCAGTACTTC | CASSPGQGLETQYF
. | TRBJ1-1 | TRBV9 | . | TGTGCCAGCAGCGTTGGGGGGTCGACTGAAGCTTTCTTT | CASSVGGSTEAFF
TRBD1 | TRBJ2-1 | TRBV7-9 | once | TGTGCCAGCAGCCAAAACAGGGGGTCTGGATGTGAGCAGTTCTTC | CASSQNRGSGCEQFF
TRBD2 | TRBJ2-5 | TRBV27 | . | TGTGCCAGCAGTCCACTCAACCTACTAGCGAGGGAGCAGTACTTC | CASSPLNLLAREQYF
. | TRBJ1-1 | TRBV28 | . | TGTGCCAGCAGTTTCATCGGGGGCACTGAAGCTTTCTTT | CASSFIGGTEAFF
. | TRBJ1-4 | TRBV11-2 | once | TGTGCCAGCAGCTCTACGGTGATTAATGAAAAACTGTTTTTT | CASSSTVINEKLFF
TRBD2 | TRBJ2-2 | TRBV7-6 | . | TGTGCCAGCAGCTCCAGATTAGGTAGCGGGCTGAACACCGGGGAGCTGTTTTTT | CASSSRLGSGLNTGELFF
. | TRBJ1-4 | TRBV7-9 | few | TGTGCCAGCAGCTTATTCAGGGTGGAGGAAAAACTGTTTTTT | CASSLFRVEEKLFF
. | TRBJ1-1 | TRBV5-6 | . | TGTGCCAGCAGCTTGGGGGTGGCCAGGTCGAACACTGAAGCTTTCTTT | CASSLGVARSNTEAFF
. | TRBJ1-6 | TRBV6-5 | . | TGTGCCAGCAGTTCCAGACAGCCTAATTCACCCCTCCACTTT | CASSSRQPNSPLHF
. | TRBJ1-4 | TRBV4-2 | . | TGTGCCAGCAGCCAAGGCAGGTTTAATGAAAAACTGTTTTTT | CASSQGRFNEKLFF
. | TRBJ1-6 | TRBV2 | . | TGTGCCAGCAGGTTGCAGGGAACTAATTCACCCCTCCACTTT | CASRLQGTNSPLHF
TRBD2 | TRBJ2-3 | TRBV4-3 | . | TGCGCCAGCAGCCAAAGCCTGAACTCGGGAGGCGCCACAGATACGCAGTATTTT | CASSQSLNSGGATDTQYF
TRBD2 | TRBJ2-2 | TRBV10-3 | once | TGTGCCACGGGGACTAGCGGGGGGGCTAACACCGGGGAGCTGTTTTTT | CATGTSGGANTGELFF
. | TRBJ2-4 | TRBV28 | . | TGTGCCAGCAGTTCCCCGGGACTAGCCAAAAACATTCAGTACTTC | CASSSPGLAKNIQYF
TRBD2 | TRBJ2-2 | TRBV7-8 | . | TGTGCCAGCAGCACCCGAGTTCTAGCGGGGGCGAACACCGGGGAGCTGTTTTTT | CASSTRVLAGANTGELFF
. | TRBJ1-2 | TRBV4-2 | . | TGTGCCAGCAAGCCCTATGGCTACACCTTC | CASKPYGYTF
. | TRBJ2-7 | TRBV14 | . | TGTGCCAGCAGCCAAGGCCGAGGGTTCTACGAGCAGTACTTC | CASSQGRGFYEQYF
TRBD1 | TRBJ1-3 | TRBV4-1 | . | TGCGCCAGCAGCCAAGATGAGACAGGGGTCTCTGGAAACACCATATATTTT | CASSQDETGVSGNTIYF
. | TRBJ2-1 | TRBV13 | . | TGTGCCAGCAGCCCTGAAGGGGGTCCGTACAATGAGCAGTTCTTC | CASSPEGGPYNEQFF
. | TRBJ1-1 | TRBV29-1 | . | TGCAGCGTTTGGACACTGAACACTGAAGCTTTCTTT | CSVWTLNTEAFF
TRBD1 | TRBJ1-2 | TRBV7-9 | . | TGTGCCAGCAGGCGACAGGGGGAATATGGCTACCCCTTC | CASRRQGEYGYPF
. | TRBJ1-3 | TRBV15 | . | TGTGCCACCAGCAGAGATTTAGGAGGATCTGGAAACACCATATATTTT | CATSRDLGGSGNTIYF